Each of the 14 T cell receptor beta chains below was sequenced from the same sample in a study of blood T cells in healthy people across ages (dated by TCRdb to between 2014 and 2016). Receptor libraries were prepared by 5' RACE. Data came from an Illumina HiSeq 2500. A second PCR of about 6 to 11 cycles was run with a J-beta primer mix and a sample-barcoded 5' primer. TCRdb reanalyzed the raw reads on its own, using fastp at Q25 for trimming and MiXCR for clone calling, and kept in-frame beta chains. Rows with one shared CDR3 protein collapse into an entry with the most common genes and DNA. The sample includes around 1,500,000 distinct CDR3 sequences, with about 43% observed a single time. The ten largest clones capture roughly 7.9% of the sample. The material sequenced was blood. The source is a woman in her late teens or twenties in good health.

The rearrangement joins TRBV11-3 to TRBJ2-1, with 8 bases matching TRBD1. CDR1 and CDR2 (germline): SGHNT, YENEEA. V lost 5 bases and J lost 3; bases outside the gene matches: 6. This CDR3 is 15 amino acids long. CDR3 protein: CASSQQGVYYNEQFF. The CDR3 DNA reads TGTGCCAGCAGCCAACAGGGGGTCTACTACAATGAGCAGTTCTTC. Full variable domain (outside the CDR3, taken from reference TRBV11-3 and TRBJ2-1): EAGVVQSPRYKIIEKKQPVAFWCNPISGHNTLYWYLQNLGQGPELLIRYENEEAVDDSQLPKDRFSAERLKGVDSTLKIQPAELGDSAVYLCASSQQGVYYNEQFFGPGTRLTVL.

This rearrangement joins TRBV7-8 to TRBJ1-2, with D possibly TRBD1 on 5 matching bases. The CDR3 covers 14 residues. V was clipped by 1 base and J by 7 bases, with 13 bases between them. Germline CDR1 is SGHVS and CDR2 is FQNEAQ. The CDR3 here is CASSLGGIGAGYTF. For the CDR3, the DNA is TGTGCCAGCAGCTTAGGGGGGATCGGGGCTGGCTACACCTTC. Looking up the rest from reference TRBV7-8 and TRBJ1-2 gives the full variable domain: GAGVSQSPRYKVAKRGQDVALRCDPISGHVSLFWYQQALGQGPEFLTYFQNEAQLDKSGLPSDRFFAERPEGSVSTLKIQRTQQEDSAVYLCASSLGGIGAGYTFGSGTRLTVV.

This clonotype was observed a handful of times. The chain links TRBV7-9 to TRBJ2-1, with 14 bases lining up with TRBD2. With V trimmed by 3 bases and J by 4 bases, 5 bases remained unmatched. Germline CDR1 SEHNR, CDR2 FQNEAQ (reference sequence). The CDR3 is made up of 17 amino acids. The CDR3 DNA is TGTGCCAGCAGCTTCCTCGGACTAGCGGGGGGTTACAATGAGCAGTTCTTC. Translation: CASSFLGLAGGYNEQFF.

Comment on this clonotype: Just one base apart from a much larger clone, this may be a read error. The V gene is TRBV5-1, the J gene TRBJ2-3; TRBD1 might be the D (5 bases). In germline, CDR1 is SGHRS, CDR2 YFSETQ. This CDR3 region has 14 residues. In nucleotides, the CDR3 is TGCGCCAGCAGCTTGATAACGGACACAGATGCGCAGTATTTT. Protein: CASSLITDTDAQYF.

V is TRBV4-2 and J is TRBJ2-3; D is unclear. The CDR3 length is 16 residues. Per the germline V gene, CDR1 is LGHNA and CDR2 is YNFKEQ. Trimming took 1 base from V and 0 from J, leaving 11 bases between them. CDR3 protein: CASSQAAATSTDTQYF. The CDR3, as DNA: TGTGCCAGCAGCCAAGCGGCTGCAACTAGCACAGATACGCAGTATTTT.

A note on this clonotype: Being one base from a much bigger clone, this may be a read error. The chain is built from TRBV29-1 and TRBJ2-7, with 8 bases identical to TRBD2. The DNA end lines up better with TRBJ2-5; the J call may be wrong. This CDR3 is 14 amino acids long. In germline, CDR1 is SQVTM, CDR2 ANQGSEA. The chain's CDR3 is CSLAGSGVAETQYF. The CDR3 nucleotides read TGCAGCCTTGCGGGTAGCGGGGTCGCTGAGACCCAGTACTTC.

The chain uses TRBV6-5 and TRBJ1-5; D call uncertain. V was trimmed by 0 bases and J by 1 base, leaving 10 bases between them. Germline V CDR1 and CDR2: MNHEY, SVGAGI. The CDR3 extends over 16 amino acids. DNA for the CDR3: TGTGCCAGCAGTTACTCGCCCCCCACGAGCAATCAGCCCCAGCATTTT. Translated: CASSYSPPTSNQPQHF.

This chain joins TRBV5-1 and TRBJ1-2, with D possibly being TRBD1 (6 bases). The germline V and J ends were trimmed by 4 bases and 0 bases, with 13 bases remaining between them. The CDR3 is 15 amino acids. Germline V gene lookup returns CDR1 SGHRS and CDR2 YFSETQ. The DNA of the CDR3 is TGCGCCAGCAGCAAGAGGGACACCTCTAACTATGGCTACACCTTC. It is translated as CASSKRDTSNYGYTF.

V usage is TRBV4-1 and J usage is TRBJ2-5, with 13 bases fitting TRBD2. The germline gives CDR1 MGHRA, CDR2 YSYEKL. The CDR3 runs 16 residues. Trimming cost V 3 bases and J 13 bases; bases outside gene matches: 14. The CDR3 bases are TGCGCCAGCAGCCATGACGGACTAGCGGGAGCGAGGGAGCGGTACTTC. Translated, it gives CASSHDGLAGARERYF.

The sample holds one count of this clonotype. The rearrangement joins TRBV18 to TRBJ1-2; 7 bases are a match to TRBD1. Germline lookup yields CDR1 KGHSH and CDR2 LQKENI. The CDR3 runs to 12 residues. Trimming cost V 6 bases and J 11 bases; bases outside gene matches: 9. This CDR3 reads CASSRQDREYTF. CDR3 DNA: TGTGCCAGCTCCCGGCAAGACAGGGAATACACCTTC.

This clonotype turned up a few times. The chain has TRBV27 and TRBJ2-1; 12 positions agree with TRBD1. J lost 0 bases, V lost 5 bases, and 23 bases had no gene match. Per the germline V gene, CDR1 is MNHEY and CDR2 is SMNVEV (reference sequence). The CDR3 consists of 23 residues. CDR3 region: CASSRAGQGAFGPWPSSYNEQFF. CDR3 bases: TGTGCCAGCAGTAGGGCGGGACAGGGGGCTTTTGGCCCCTGGCCGAGCTCCTACAATGAGCAGTTCTTC.

The chain couples TRBV12-3 or TRBV12-4 to TRBJ1-4; perhaps TRBD1 as D (5 bases). V was clipped by 6 bases and J by 5 bases, with 13 bases between them. The CDR3 sequence is 14 residues long. The CDR3, as DNA: TGTGCCAGCAGCCAAGGACATAAGAATGAAAAACTGTTTTTT. Translating gives CASSQGHKNEKLFF.

In the case of this clonotype: Germline is not matched at one junction end, which may reflect a read error. The CDR3 here is CVSSQQTSGNRGTQYF. DNA for the CDR3: TGCGTCAGCAGCCAGCAGACTAGCGGAAACCGGGGTACGCAGTATTTT. The gene calls are TRBV4-1 and TRBJ2-3; 9 bases map to TRBD2. CDR1 MGHRA and CDR2 YSYEKL come from the germline V gene. The CDR3 is 16 residues long.

The chain joins TRBV20-1 to TRBJ2-3; 11 nucleotides align to TRBD2. CDR1 DFQATT and CDR2 SNEGSKA come from the germline V gene (reference sequence). V shed 3 bases, J shed 4 bases, and the junction held 6 bases outside the gene matches. This CDR3 spans 15 amino acids. The DNA for the CDR3 is TGCAGTGCTAGCGGACTAGCGGGTTTCGCAGATACGCAGTATTTT. This codes for CSASGLAGFADTQYF.